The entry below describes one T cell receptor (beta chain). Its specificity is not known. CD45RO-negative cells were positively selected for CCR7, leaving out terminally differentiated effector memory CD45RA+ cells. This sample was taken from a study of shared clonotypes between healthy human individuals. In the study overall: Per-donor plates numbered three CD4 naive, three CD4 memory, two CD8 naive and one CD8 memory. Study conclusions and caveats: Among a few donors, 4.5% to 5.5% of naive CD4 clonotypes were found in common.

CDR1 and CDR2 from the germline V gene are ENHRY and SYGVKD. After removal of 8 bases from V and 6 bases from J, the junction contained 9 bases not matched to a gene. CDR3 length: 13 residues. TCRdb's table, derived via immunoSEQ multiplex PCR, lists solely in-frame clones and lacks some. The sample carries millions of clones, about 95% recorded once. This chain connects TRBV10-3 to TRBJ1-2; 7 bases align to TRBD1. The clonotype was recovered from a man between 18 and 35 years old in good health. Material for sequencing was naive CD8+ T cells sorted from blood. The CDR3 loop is CAIRDREGDGYTF. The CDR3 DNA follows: TGTGCCATCCGCGACAGGGAAGGCGATGGCTACACCTTC.